This T cell receptor (beta chain) was identified during a study of OX40 agonist ivuxolimab in advanced cancers. TCRdb keeps only in-frame clones here, not all; method: immunoSEQ multiplex PCR. There are roughly 74,000 clones in the sample; roughly 84% occur only once, and less than 2.5% lies in the top ten. Per germline, CDR1 MGHRA and CDR2 YSYEKL. The CDR3 is 16 residues long. The junction had 8 bases not matched to a gene; V was cut back by 1 base and J by 5 bases. This receptor was taken from an adult with an advanced solid tumor such as melanoma, head and neck, liver or kidney cancer. This rearrangement joins TRBV4-1 to TRBJ2-5; 9 bases align to TRBD1. The source material was CD4+ or CD8+ T cells sorted from blood, sampled in a trial of the OX40 agonist ivuxolimab. DNA of the CDR3: TGCGCCAGCAGCCAAGGGTTACAGGGGGCGGAGGAGACCCAGTACTTC. Protein sequence: CASSQGLQGAEETQYF.